These T cell receptor beta chains were read from a single sample in a study of blood T cell repertoires in COVID-19. The repertoire was sequenced with immunoSEQ multiplex PCR; TCRdb's copy has only in-frame clones and lacks some. Among around 85,000 clones listed, around 89% were seen once. Input material: peripheral blood. These receptors came from an elderly woman with active or convalescent COVID-19. The CDR3 runs from the conserved cysteine through the conserved F or W. A D gene is named only where the DNA matches it firmly. Not all rows give a size; the values are once, few, many and, for expanded clones, a class.

v_call: TRBV4-3; clone_size: .; j_call: TRBJ1-5; d_call: .; cdr3_nt: TGCGCCAGCAGCCAGACTGGAGGGGGCAATCAGCCCCAGCATTTT; cdr3_aa: CASSQTGGGNQPQHF
v_call: TRBV6-5; clone_size: .; j_call: TRBJ1-4; d_call: .; cdr3_nt: TGTGCCAGGGACAGTGGGTTAGGTGAAAAACTGTTTTTT; cdr3_aa: CARDSGLGEKLFF
v_call: TRBV28; clone_size: .; j_call: TRBJ1-5; d_call: TRBD1; cdr3_nt: TGTGCCAGCAAAACCGGGACAGGCTATCAGCCCCAGCATTTT; cdr3_aa: CASKTGTGYQPQHF
v_call: TRBV28; clone_size: .; j_call: TRBJ1-1; d_call: .; cdr3_nt: TGTGCCAGCAGTCCTTACAGGGAAACTGAAGCTTTCTTT; cdr3_aa: CASSPYRETEAFF
v_call: TRBV7-8; clone_size: .; j_call: TRBJ2-1; d_call: TRBD1; cdr3_nt: TGTGCCAGCAGCGCCCCCCGGGACAGGTTTTTGAGCTCCTACAATGAGCAGTTCTTC; cdr3_aa: CASSAPRDRFLSSYNEQFF
v_call: TRBV28; clone_size: once; j_call: TRBJ2-1; d_call: .; cdr3_nt: TGTGCCAGCAGTTTAACTCCATCGGGTCCCAATGAGCAGTTCTTC; cdr3_aa: CASSLTPSGPNEQFF
v_call: TRBV2; clone_size: .; j_call: TRBJ2-1; d_call: .; cdr3_nt: TGTGCCAGCTCCCGGTCCCGGGACACCTACAATGAGCAGTTCTTC; cdr3_aa: CASSRSRDTYNEQFF
v_call: TRBV7-2; clone_size: .; j_call: TRBJ2-7; d_call: TRBD1; cdr3_nt: TGTGCCAGCAGCTTAGCGTTTGGACAGGGGTACGAGCAGTACTTC; cdr3_aa: CASSLAFGQGYEQYF
v_call: TRBV23-1; clone_size: .; j_call: TRBJ1-4; d_call: .; cdr3_nt: TGCGCCAGCACCCCGGATTTTGGGGAGGATGAAAAACTGTTTTTT; cdr3_aa: CASTPDFGEDEKLFF
v_call: TRBV12-5; clone_size: .; j_call: TRBJ1-3; d_call: .; cdr3_nt: TGTGCTAGTGGTTTAGCCTCAGGGAACACCATATATTTT; cdr3_aa: CASGLASGNTIYF
v_call: TRBV30; clone_size: .; j_call: TRBJ2-2; d_call: TRBD1; cdr3_nt: TGTGCCTGGGTTGGTCACGGGACAGCGAACACCGGGGAGCTGTTTTTT; cdr3_aa: CAWVGHGTANTGELFF
v_call: TRBV2; clone_size: .; j_call: TRBJ1-2; d_call: TRBD1; cdr3_nt: TGTGCCAGCAGTGACAGAGGACAGGTGTATGGCTACACCTTC; cdr3_aa: CASSDRGQVYGYTF
v_call: TRBV2; clone_size: .; j_call: TRBJ2-2; d_call: .; cdr3_nt: TGTGCCAGCAGTGCGAAGGGGGAGTTGAACGGGGAGCTGTTTTTT; cdr3_aa: CASSAKGELNGELFF
v_call: TRBV28; clone_size: .; j_call: TRBJ2-1; d_call: TRBD2; cdr3_nt: TGTGCCAGCAAAAACGGAGGGGAGGGGTACAATGAGCAGTTCTTC; cdr3_aa: CASKNGGEGYNEQFF
v_call: TRBV6-6; clone_size: .; j_call: TRBJ2-1; d_call: .; cdr3_nt: TGTGCCAGCAGTTACTCAGGGGGAACTGAGCAGTTCTTC; cdr3_aa: CASSYSGGTEQFF
v_call: TRBV5-8; clone_size: .; j_call: TRBJ2-5; d_call: .; cdr3_nt: TGTGCCAGCAGCCGGCGGGGTCGGAGGGTTGAGACCCAGTACTTC; cdr3_aa: CASSRRGRRVETQYF
v_call: TRBV2; clone_size: .; j_call: TRBJ2-1; d_call: .; cdr3_nt: TGTGCCAGCAGTGATTGGTTGACCGCGGACAATGAGCAGTTCTTC; cdr3_aa: CASSDWLTADNEQFF
v_call: TRBV28; clone_size: .; j_call: TRBJ2-3; d_call: TRBD2; cdr3_nt: TGTGCCAGCAGTTCACCGGGACTAGCGGGAAAGGAGACAGATACGCAGTATTTT; cdr3_aa: CASSSPGLAGKETDTQYF
v_call: TRBV7-8; clone_size: .; j_call: TRBJ2-6; d_call: .; cdr3_nt: TGTGCCAGCAGCTTAGTGAGGACAGCCCTCTCTGGGGCCAACGTCCTGACTTTC; cdr3_aa: CASSLVRTALSGANVLTF
v_call: TRBV7-2; clone_size: .; j_call: TRBJ1-5; d_call: TRBD1; cdr3_nt: TGTGCCAGCAGCGCAAGACAGGGGGCTGGCAATCAGCCCCAGCATTTT; cdr3_aa: CASSARQGAGNQPQHF
v_call: TRBV28; clone_size: few; j_call: TRBJ1-5; d_call: TRBD1; cdr3_nt: TGTGCCAGCAGATCGACAGGGAGGAGCAATCAGCCCCAGCATTTT; cdr3_aa: CASRSTGRSNQPQHF
v_call: TRBV5-1; clone_size: .; j_call: TRBJ2-3; d_call: .; cdr3_nt: TGCGCCAGCAGCTTGGATCCCCCAGGGGGCACAGATACGCAGTATTTT; cdr3_aa: CASSLDPPGGTDTQYF
v_call: TRBV15; clone_size: .; j_call: TRBJ1-4; d_call: .; cdr3_nt: TGTGCCACCAGCAGAAAAGACAGCGCTACTAATGAAAAACTGTTTTTT; cdr3_aa: CATSRKDSATNEKLFF
v_call: TRBV4-1; clone_size: .; j_call: TRBJ2-7; d_call: TRBD1; cdr3_nt: TGCGCCAGCGCACAGGGGCAGTCCTACGAGCAGTACTTC; cdr3_aa: CASAQGQSYEQYF
v_call: TRBV6-6; clone_size: .; j_call: TRBJ2-2; d_call: .; cdr3_nt: TGTGCCAGCCGCAGGACTAGGGGGGCCGGGGAGCTGTTTTTT; cdr3_aa: CASRRTRGAGELFF
v_call: TRBV28; clone_size: .; j_call: TRBJ1-2; d_call: TRBD1; cdr3_nt: TGTGCCAGCAGTCTGGACAGGAACTATGGCTACACCTTC; cdr3_aa: CASSLDRNYGYTF
v_call: TRBV28; clone_size: .; j_call: TRBJ1-2; d_call: .; cdr3_nt: TGTGCCAGCAGTTCCGGACAGATCTATGGCTACACCTTC; cdr3_aa: CASSSGQIYGYTF
v_call: TRBV6-5; clone_size: .; j_call: TRBJ1-3; d_call: TRBD1; cdr3_nt: TGTGCCAGCAGTCCGACAGGGAGCTCTGGAAACACCATATATTTT; cdr3_aa: CASSPTGSSGNTIYF
v_call: TRBV27; clone_size: once; j_call: TRBJ1-2; d_call: TRBD1; cdr3_nt: TGTGCCAGCCGCACCGGGGGACAGGGGGCAAGAGGCTACACCTTC; cdr3_aa: CASRTGGQGARGYTF
v_call: TRBV7-8; clone_size: .; j_call: TRBJ2-6; d_call: .; cdr3_nt: TGTGCCAGCAGCGCCGGGGTGTGGACCGGGGCCAACGTCCTGACTTTC; cdr3_aa: CASSAGVWTGANVLTF
v_call: TRBV5-1; clone_size: .; j_call: TRBJ1-4; d_call: .; cdr3_nt: TGCGCCAGCAGCACCACCGGTACTTCCGGAAAACTGTTTTTT; cdr3_aa: CASSTTGTSGKLFF
v_call: TRBV12-3/TRBV12-4; clone_size: .; j_call: TRBJ2-3; d_call: .; cdr3_nt: TGTGCCAGCACCGGAGTTCAGTCAGATACGCAGTATTTT; cdr3_aa: CASTGVQSDTQYF
v_call: TRBV29-1; clone_size: .; j_call: TRBJ2-5; d_call: .; cdr3_nt: TGCAGCGTACAACAGGGACCCACAGAGACCCAGTACTTC; cdr3_aa: CSVQQGPTETQYF
v_call: TRBV7-2; clone_size: .; j_call: TRBJ2-4; d_call: .; cdr3_nt: TGTGCCAGCAGCTCCTTAGACCTGGAGAATGGCAAAAACATTCAGTACTTC; cdr3_aa: CASSSLDLENGKNIQYF
v_call: TRBV28; clone_size: .; j_call: TRBJ1-2; d_call: TRBD1; cdr3_nt: TGTGCCAGCCGACCACAGGGGGTTAACTATGGCTACACCTTC; cdr3_aa: CASRPQGVNYGYTF
v_call: TRBV12-2; clone_size: .; j_call: TRBJ2-7; d_call: .; cdr3_nt: TGTGCAAGTCGCTTAGAATTTCGGACTAGCGGAACCTACGAGCAGTACTTC; cdr3_aa: CASRLEFRTSGTYEQYF
v_call: TRBV7-2; clone_size: .; j_call: TRBJ2-7; d_call: TRBD2; cdr3_nt: TGTGCCAGCAGCGCACTAGCGGGGTTCTCCTACGAGCAGTACTTC; cdr3_aa: CASSALAGFSYEQYF
v_call: TRBV12-5; clone_size: once; j_call: TRBJ2-7; d_call: TRBD1; cdr3_nt: TGTGCTAGTGGTGGACAGGGCTACGAGCAGTACTTC; cdr3_aa: CASGGQGYEQYF
v_call: TRBV30; clone_size: .; j_call: TRBJ1-4; d_call: .; cdr3_nt: TGTGCCTGGAGTGTTGGTCGGAGTGAAAAACTGTTTTTT; cdr3_aa: CAWSVGRSEKLFF
v_call: TRBV28; clone_size: once; j_call: TRBJ1-4; d_call: .; cdr3_nt: TGTGCCAGCACAGGGAATGCTAATGAAAAACTGTTTTTT; cdr3_aa: CASTGNANEKLFF
v_call: TRBV28; clone_size: once; j_call: TRBJ1-1; d_call: TRBD1; cdr3_nt: TGTGCCAGCAGCCCCGGGACAGAGAACACTGAAGCTTTCTTT; cdr3_aa: CASSPGTENTEAFF
v_call: TRBV6-1; clone_size: .; j_call: TRBJ1-2; d_call: .; cdr3_nt: TGTGCCAGCAGTGAAAGACAGAACAGTTATGGCTACACCTTC; cdr3_aa: CASSERQNSYGYTF
v_call: TRBV2; clone_size: .; j_call: TRBJ2-3; d_call: .; cdr3_nt: TGTGCCAGCAGTCAGGGGGGAGATACGCAGTATTTT; cdr3_aa: CASSQGGDTQYF
v_call: TRBV9; clone_size: .; j_call: TRBJ1-1; d_call: TRBD1; cdr3_nt: TGTGCCAGCAGCCAAACGATTAGGGGGCGTACTGAAGCTTTCTTT; cdr3_aa: CASSQTIRGRTEAFF
v_call: TRBV5-4; clone_size: .; j_call: TRBJ2-5; d_call: TRBD1; cdr3_nt: TGTGCCAGCAGCGTGCGGGACAGGGGGTCAGAGACCCAGTACTTC; cdr3_aa: CASSVRDRGSETQYF
v_call: TRBV10-3; clone_size: .; j_call: TRBJ2-3; d_call: TRBD2; cdr3_nt: TGTGCCATCACCCCGGGACTAGCGGGAGGCGGTGGTACAGATACGCAGTATTTT; cdr3_aa: CAITPGLAGGGGTDTQYF
v_call: TRBV5-8; clone_size: .; j_call: TRBJ1-1; d_call: .; cdr3_nt: TGTGCCAGCAGCTTCCTCAGAGGTGAAGCTTTCTTT; cdr3_aa: CASSFLRGEAFF
v_call: TRBV28; clone_size: .; j_call: TRBJ1-2; d_call: .; cdr3_nt: TGTGCCAGCAGTTTGAGACAGGAAAGAGGCTACACCTTC; cdr3_aa: CASSLRQERGYTF
v_call: TRBV20-1; clone_size: .; j_call: TRBJ1-3; d_call: .; cdr3_nt: TGCAGTGCTAGTAGGGAGGGGCCTGGAAACACCATATATTTT; cdr3_aa: CSASREGPGNTIYF
v_call: TRBV28; clone_size: .; j_call: TRBJ1-4; d_call: .; cdr3_nt: TGTGCCAGCAGTATACAAACAACTAATGAAAAACTGTTTTTT; cdr3_aa: CASSIQTTNEKLFF
v_call: TRBV2; clone_size: once; j_call: TRBJ2-5; d_call: TRBD2; cdr3_nt: TGTGCCAGCAGTGGGACTAGCGGACAACAAGAGACCCAGTACTTC; cdr3_aa: CASSGTSGQQETQYF
v_call: TRBV5-1; clone_size: .; j_call: TRBJ1-1; d_call: .; cdr3_nt: TGCGCCAGCAGCTTGCAGACGGGAATGAACACTGAAGCTTTCTTT; cdr3_aa: CASSLQTGMNTEAFF
v_call: TRBV7-3; clone_size: once; j_call: TRBJ2-2; d_call: TRBD1; cdr3_nt: TGTGCCAGCAGCTTACAAACGACAGGGACGAGGGAGCTGTTTTTT; cdr3_aa: CASSLQTTGTRELFF
v_call: TRBV7-2; clone_size: .; j_call: TRBJ2-3; d_call: TRBD1; cdr3_nt: TGTGCCAGCAGCTTTAGACAGGGCGCAGATACGCAGTATTTT; cdr3_aa: CASSFRQGADTQYF
v_call: TRBV4-3; clone_size: .; j_call: TRBJ1-2; d_call: .; cdr3_nt: TGCGCCAGCAGCCAAGGCGAAACTAACTATGGCTACACCTTC; cdr3_aa: CASSQGETNYGYTF